This TCR beta chain was captured by sequencing in a study of shared clonotypes between healthy human individuals. CDR3 length equals 12 residues. Trimming removed 5 bases at V and 7 bases at J, with 11 bases between. Per the germline V gene, CDR1 is KGHSH and CDR2 is LQKENI. For every subset, genomic DNA was evenly distributed across several immunoSEQ plates. Assay used: immunoSEQ multiplex PCR; TCRdb lists only in-frame clones, some missing. Of 2 million to 2.5 million clones in the sample, less than 95% were seen once. This clonotype was obtained from a man in his late teens or twenties in good health. Some clones in this sample may be carry-over from other donors' samples. V is TRBV18 and J is TRBJ1-2; D gene uncertain. Material: naive CD4+ T cells from PBMCs. The subset: CD45RA+ positively selected. In nucleotides, the CDR3 is TGTGCCAGCTCAGACGTACCCGGTGGCTACACCTTC. Residues: CASSDVPGGYTF. Based on the CDR3 plus reference TRBV18 and TRBJ1-2, the full variable domain is NAGVMQNPRHLVRRRGQEARLRCSPMKGHSHVYWYRQLPEEGLKFMVYLQKENIIDESGMPKERFSAEFPKEGPSILRIQQVVRGDSAAYFCASSDVPGGYTFGSGTRLTVV.